Here is one T cell receptor (beta chain) with its context. The data are from a study of cytomegalovirus exposure and HLA in healthy donors. Study details: Among the approximately 430 donors who were genotyped, 70% to 90% fell in the genetic ancestry cluster that is associated with self-reported Caucasian donors.

Germline CDR1 reads SQVTM; CDR2 reads ANQGSEA. After removal of 1 base from V and 3 bases from J, the junction contained 6 bases not matched to a gene. This CDR3 contains 15 residues. The PCR employed 60 Vbeta primers together with 13 Jbeta primers. The repertoire was sequenced with immunoSEQ multiplex PCR; TCRdb's copy has only in-frame clones and lacks some. The data show roughly 130,000 clones, roughly 77% seen once. Source material: PBMCs. This TCR derives from a female donor in good health and CMV-seronegative. The chain is built from TRBV29-1 and TRBJ2-1; 7 bases align to TRBD2. The CDR3 is CSVEVGLVDYNEQFF. The CDR3 DNA sequence: TGCAGCGTTGAAGTCGGACTAGTTGACTACAATGAGCAGTTCTTC.